These T cell receptor beta chains were read from a single sample in a study of T cell responses to AZD1222 COVID-19 vaccine. Profiled with immunoSEQ multiplex PCR; TCRdb holds only in-frame clones, not every one. The sample shows about 110,000 clones, approximately 90% of them seen only once. Sequencing used peripheral blood, obtained on day 0 of AZD1222 vaccination. These receptors all come from an adult in good health. Each CDR3 is given with its conserved first and last residue. The D gene is left open where the match is weak. Clone size is stated in some rows and not others, as once, few, many or a class when expanded.

v_call	clone_size	j_call	d_call	cdr3_nt	cdr3_aa
TRBV28	once	TRBJ1-4	TRBD1	TGTGCCAGCAGTTTTGTACAGGGGGTAAATGAAAAACTGTTTTTT	CASSFVQGVNEKLFF
TRBV6-1	NA	TRBJ2-3	NA	TGTGCCAGCAGTGAAATCAGGAAAGATACGCAGTATTTT	CASSEIRKDTQYF
TRBV5-1	NA	TRBJ2-1	TRBD1	TGCGCCAGCCGCCGACCGGCCGGACAGGGTGTCGGTGAGCAGTTCTTC	CASRRPAGQGVGEQFF
TRBV10-3	NA	TRBJ2-3	TRBD2	TGTGCCATCACCAACCAACTAGCGGGAGCAGGAAATACGCAGTATTTT	CAITNQLAGAGNTQYF
TRBV30	NA	TRBJ1-1	NA	TGTGCCTGGAGTAAAGCTACACCAAACACTGAAGCTTTCTTT	CAWSKATPNTEAFF
TRBV14	NA	TRBJ2-1	NA	TGTGCCAGCAGTCCAATGGGGAGCTCCTACAATGAGCAGTTCTTC	CASSPMGSSYNEQFF
TRBV29-1	NA	TRBJ1-1	NA	TGCAGCGTTGAAGGGGTAGGGGCCGAAGCTTTCTTT	CSVEGVGAEAFF
TRBV4-1	NA	TRBJ2-1	NA	TGCGCCAGCAGCCTCGACCGGGACGCGTACAATGAGCAGTTCTTC	CASSLDRDAYNEQFF
TRBV27	NA	TRBJ2-2	NA	TGTGCCAGCAGTTTAAGAACTACCGCGAACACCGGGGAGCTGTTTTTT	CASSLRTTANTGELFF
TRBV2	once	TRBJ2-1	NA	TGTGCCAGCTCGCATCGTAGCGAGAGCTCCTACAATGAGCAGTTCTTC	CASSHRSESSYNEQFF
TRBV7-2	NA	TRBJ2-5	NA	TGTGCCAGCAGCTGGACCGACGGGGAGACCCAGTACTTC	CASSWTDGETQYF
TRBV15	NA	TRBJ1-4	TRBD1	TGTGCCACCGGACAGGAAACTGAAAAACTGTTTTTT	CATGQETEKLFF
TRBV5-4	NA	TRBJ2-2	NA	TGTGCCAGCAGCGCCTTACAGGGAATCGGGGAGCTGTTTTTT	CASSALQGIGELFF
TRBV28	NA	TRBJ2-3	NA	TGTGCCAGCAGTTTATGGACCATTGAGACTAGCACAGATACGCAGTATTTT	CASSLWTIETSTDTQYF
TRBV24-1	NA	TRBJ1-1	NA	TGTGCCACCAGCCAAGGGGTTGGAGCTTTCTTT	CATSQGVGAFF
TRBV5-4	NA	TRBJ2-7	TRBD1	TGTGCCAGCGCCACCGACCTGACAGGGGGCTACGAGCAGTACTTC	CASATDLTGGYEQYF
TRBV4-3	NA	TRBJ2-7	TRBD2	TGCGCCAGCAGCCAAGATTTAGCTAGCGGCCACGAGCAGTACTTC	CASSQDLASGHEQYF
TRBV5-4	NA	TRBJ1-6	NA	TGTGCCAGCAGCCGACAGGATTACTATAATTCACCCCTCCACTTT	CASSRQDYYNSPLHF
TRBV6-5	NA	TRBJ2-7	TRBD1	TGTGCCAGCAGTTACGCGCAGGGGGCTTCCTACGAGCAGTACTTC	CASSYAQGASYEQYF
TRBV9	NA	TRBJ2-6	TRBD1	TGTGCCAGCAGCGCAAAGACAGGGGGCGGCTCTGGGGCCAACGTCCTGACTTTC	CASSAKTGGGSGANVLTF
TRBV29-1	NA	TRBJ2-5	NA	TGCAGCGTCCAACGTGGGGAGACCCAGTACTTC	CSVQRGETQYF
TRBV30	NA	TRBJ2-7	NA	TGTGCCTGGGCCCGATCCAACTACGAGCAGTACTTC	CAWARSNYEQYF
TRBV10-3	NA	TRBJ1-5	NA	TGTGCCATCAGCCAGGGGAGCAATCAGCCCCAGCATTTT	CAISQGSNQPQHF
TRBV14	NA	TRBJ1-2	TRBD1	TGTGCCAGCAGCCAGCACCCCGGGACAGGGGACGGCTACACCTTC	CASSQHPGTGDGYTF
TRBV9	NA	TRBJ1-2	NA	TGTGCCAGCAGCGTAGACAGGAACTATGGCTACACCTTC	CASSVDRNYGYTF
TRBV4-2	few	TRBJ1-5	NA	TGTGCCAGCAGCCAATATTTGGGGGGCGGTCAGCCCCAGCATTTT	CASSQYLGGGQPQHF
TRBV7-9	NA	TRBJ1-2	TRBD1	TGTGCCAGCAGCGAAGGGACAGGTCGTCTTGGCTACACCTTC	CASSEGTGRLGYTF
TRBV5-4	NA	TRBJ1-4	NA	TGTGCCAGCAGCTTGATGGGGGAGGAAAAACTGTTTTTT	CASSLMGEEKLFF
TRBV27	NA	TRBJ2-1	NA	TGTGCCAGCAGTTTAGGGAGGAATGAGCAGTTCTTC	CASSLGRNEQFF
TRBV7-3	NA	TRBJ1-1	NA	TGTGCCAGCAGGGGACCCACTGAAGCTTTCTTT	CASRGPTEAFF
TRBV9	few	TRBJ1-1	NA	TGTGCCAGCAGCGGACAGATTACAGGGAACACTGAAGCTTTCTTT	CASSGQITGNTEAFF
TRBV5-1	NA	TRBJ2-3	NA	TGCGCCAGCACCCGGGGGGATACGCAGTATTTT	CASTRGDTQYF
TRBV5-1	NA	TRBJ2-1	NA	TGCGCCAGCAGCTTGGATGGCAGGGGTTTGGGTGAGCAGTTCTTC	CASSLDGRGLGEQFF
TRBV2	NA	TRBJ2-1	NA	TGTGCCAGCATATTGGGGAGTTCCTCCTACAATGAGCAGTTCTTC	CASILGSSSYNEQFF
TRBV24-1	once	TRBJ2-3	TRBD1	TGTGCCACCAGTTCCGGGACAGGGGGCGCGGATACGCAGTATTTT	CATSSGTGGADTQYF
TRBV10-1	few	TRBJ2-2	NA	TGCGCCAGCAGTGGAAAAACAGGTAACACCGGGGAGCTGTTTTTT	CASSGKTGNTGELFF
TRBV24-1	NA	TRBJ2-3	NA	TGTGCCACCAGTGATCCCGGACCTAACACAGATACGCAGTATTTT	CATSDPGPNTDTQYF
TRBV11-2	NA	TRBJ1-5	NA	TGTGCCAGCAGCTTAGTGTCAGCCTTGAATCAGCCCCAGCATTTT	CASSLVSALNQPQHF
TRBV11-3	NA	TRBJ2-3	NA	TGTGCCAGCAGCTTATATGCGTCAGATACGCAGTATTTT	CASSLYASDTQYF